Each of the 32 T cell receptor beta chains below was sequenced from the same sample in a study of T cells in narcolepsy. Data came from immunoSEQ multiplex PCR; TCRdb stores just in-frame clones and leaves some out. The sample lists roughly 30,000 clones, around 80% occurring once. Sequencing was done on a sample of CD45RA- memory CD4+ T cells from PBMCs. All receptors come from a human donor with narcolepsy.

The chain combines TRBV11-3 with TRBJ2-6; D is ambiguous. The CDR3 totals 15 residues. Germline V gene sequence: CDR1 SGHNT, CDR2 YENEEA. V was clipped by 4 bases and J by 4 bases, with 11 bases between them. The CDR3 protein is CASSSPAAGANVLTF. The CDR3 nucleotides are TGTGCCAGCAGCTCCCCCGCGGCGGGGGCCAACGTCCTGACTTTC.

This clone was seen a single time. The chain recombines TRBV23-1 with TRBJ2-7; D is perhaps TRBD2 (5 bases). TRBV23-1 is designated an ORF whose function remains uncertain. The V end lost 11 bases, the J end lost 1 base, and 9 bases lay between the germline ends. This CDR3 is 11 amino acids long. CDR3 coding DNA: TGCGCCGGCTTAGCGTCCTACGAGCAGTACTTC. This codes for CAGLASYEQYF.

V usage is TRBV5-1 and J usage is TRBJ1-1, with a possible D match to TRBD1 (5 bases). The germline V gene has CDR1 SGHRS and CDR2 YFSETQ. This CDR3 is 15 amino acids long. The V and J ends lost 4 bases and 5 bases respectively, with 18 bases between them. The CDR3 bases are TGCGCCAGCAGCCCGTCACCGGGACGAGAGACTGAAGCTTTCTTT. Translating gives CASSPSPGRETEAFF.

The gene calls are TRBV7-9 and TRBJ2-7; D gene uncertain. This CDR3 has 14 amino acids. V was pared by 0 bases and J by 2 bases, with 8 bases between. CDR1 and CDR2 (germline): SEHNR, FQNEAQ (reference sequence). CDR3 loop: CASSLARQTYEQYF. In nucleotides, the CDR3 is TGTGCCAGCAGCTTAGCGAGACAAACCTACGAGCAGTACTTC.

This rearrangement joins TRBV5-6 to TRBJ2-7, with D perhaps matching TRBD1 (5 bases). Germline lookup yields CDR1 SGHDT and CDR2 YYEEEE. The CDR3 is made up of 15 amino acids. With 4 bases removed from V and 1 base from J, the gap between germline ends came to 15 bases. The CDR3 spells CASSPVQAESYEQYF. CDR3 DNA sequence: TGTGCCAGCAGCCCAGTACAGGCTGAATCCTACGAGCAGTACTTC.

The chain has TRBV6-5 and TRBJ1-2, with unresolved D. The germline V and J ends were trimmed by 2 bases and 3 bases, with 13 bases remaining between them. Looked up from germline, CDR1 is MNHEY and CDR2 is SVGAGI. The CDR3 is 15 amino acids. DNA for the CDR3: TGTGCCAGCAGTTACGGCGGAGATGGTCACTATGGCTACACCTTC. It translates to CASSYGGDGHYGYTF.

A single count supports this clone. The rearrangement links TRBV19 to TRBJ2-1; D gene unclear. Trimming stripped 6 bases from V and 1 base from J, with 7 bases between. The germline V gene has CDR1 LNHDA and CDR2 SQIVND (reference sequence). The CDR3 sequence is 13 residues long. The CDR3 bases are TGTGCCAGTAGAGGTACTTCCTACAATGAGCAGTTCTTC. This sequence encodes CASRGTSYNEQFF.

V and J are TRBV4-1 and TRBJ2-7; the match to TRBD2 covers 13 bases. Trimming took 3 bases from V and 3 from J; bases not matched to a gene: 5. In germline, CDR1 is MGHRA, CDR2 YSYEKL. This CDR3 is 16 amino acids long. The CDR3 DNA reads as TGCGCCAGCAGCCAGGGACTAGCGGGATGGTACTACGAGCAGTACTTC. Translated: CASSQGLAGWYYEQYF.

This chain uses TRBV7-3 with TRBJ1-2, with D tentatively TRBD1 (5 bases). The V end lost 5 bases, the J end lost 10 bases, and 17 bases lay between the germline ends. The CDR3 contains 13 residues. From germline, CDR1 is SGHTA and CDR2 FQGTGA. CDR3 amino acids: CASSTQGAGYYTF. Written as DNA, the CDR3 is TGTGCCAGCAGCACCCAAGGGGCAGGGTACTACACCTTC.

The CDR3 nucleotides are TGTGCCAGCAGCTTAGCGCCGGGAGATAGGGGGGAGCTGTTTTTT. Residues: CASSLAPGDRGELFF. The chain couples TRBV7-9 to TRBJ2-2, with a weak D call TRBD2 (6 bases). This CDR3 contains 15 residues. CDR1 is SEHNR, CDR2 FQNEAQ, per germline (reference sequence). V lost 0 bases to trimming and J lost 8 bases, with 13 bases between them.

This clone was detected a few times. The chain recombines TRBV4-2 with TRBJ1-3, with D hard to call. The germline V gene encodes CDR1 LGHNA and CDR2 YNFKEQ. This CDR3 is 15 amino acids long. Trimming stripped 4 bases from V and 4 bases from J, with 14 bases between. The CDR3 reads CASSLRMAGGNTIYF. CDR3 DNA sequence: TGTGCCAGCAGCCTTCGGATGGCCGGCGGAAACACCATATATTTT.

The J gene is TRBJ1-1, the V gene TRBV7-8; no clear D gene. The CDR3 is made up of 13 amino acids. CDR1 and CDR2 (germline): SGHVS, FQNEAQ. Trimming pared 11 bases from V and 8 bases from J, leaving 21 bases between. The CDR3 sequence is CASRSGPYNEAFF. For the CDR3, the DNA is TGTGCCTCCCGGTCGGGCCCCTACAACGAAGCTTTCTTT. Combining the CDR3 with reference TRBV7-8 and TRBJ1-1 gives the whole variable domain GAGVSQSPRYKVAKRGQDVALRCDPISGHVSLFWYQQALGQGPEFLTYFQNEAQLDKSGLPSDRFFAERPEGSVSTLKIQRTQQEDSAVYLCASRSGPYNEAFFGQGTRLTVV.

This clone was found a few times. The chain employs TRBV2 and TRBJ1-6, with D uncertain. V gave up 3 bases and J gave up 7 bases, with 10 bases separating them. The CDR3 covers 14 residues. Germline V gene sequence: CDR1 SNHLY, CDR2 FYNNEI. The CDR3 region has the DNA TGTGCCAGCAGTGACTACGGAAGAAATTCACCCCTCCACTTT. This sequence encodes CASSDYGRNSPLHF.

The chain employs TRBV18 and TRBJ2-5; a weak D match, TRBD1 (5 bases). The DNA matches TRBJ2-7 better at its end, which makes the J call doubtful. CDR3 length equals 13 residues. Germline values: CDR1 KGHSH, CDR2 LQKENI. The chain's CDR3 is CASSPARGDEQYF. The CDR3 DNA follows: TGTGCCAGCTCACCGGCAAGGGGCGACGAGCAGTACTTC.

The chain combines TRBV4-1 with TRBJ1-4, with D possibly TRBD1 on 5 matching bases. The CDR3 sequence is 17 residues long. Germline loops: CDR1 MGHRA, CDR2 YSYEKL. Trimming left V 1 base short and J 8 bases short, with 20 bases between. The CDR3, as DNA: TGCGCCAGCAGCCAAGGGGGGTGGACGAGGGGAGGGGAAAAACTGTTTTTT. Translated, it gives CASSQGGWTRGGEKLFF.

This chain uses TRBV7-6 with TRBJ2-1; no firm D call. Trimming removed 1 base from V and 0 bases from J, with 10 bases in between. The CDR3 is 16 residues long. The V gene's germline CDR1 is SGHVS and CDR2 FNYEAQ. The CDR3 DNA is TGTGCCAGCAGCTTAGGCGGATCTAGCTCCTACAATGAGCAGTTCTTC. Translation: CASSLGGSSSYNEQFF.

The chain uses TRBV7-8 and TRBJ2-1; D is possibly TRBD1 (6 bases). The V gene's germline CDR1 is SGHVS and CDR2 FQNEAQ. Trimming took 2 bases from V and 5 from J, leaving 16 bases between them. The CDR3 spans 16 residues. The CDR3 sequence is CASSLLEQGLHNEQFF. The CDR3 DNA reads as TGTGCCAGCAGCTTATTGGAGCAGGGGTTACACAATGAGCAGTTCTTC.

The V call is TRBV5-1, the J call TRBJ1-2; no clear D. V lost 2 bases and J lost 6, with 8 bases in between. The germline gives CDR1 SGHRS, CDR2 YFSETQ. The CDR3 is 12 residues long. CDR3 in amino acids: CASSFKEHGYTF. As DNA, the CDR3 is TGCGCCAGCAGCTTTAAGGAGCATGGCTACACCTTC.

This clone was seen only a few times. This rearrangement joins TRBV4-2 to TRBJ1-1; D ambiguous. Trimming left V 2 bases short and J 1 base short, with 14 bases between. The length of the CDR3 is 16 residues. CDR1 and CDR2 from the germline V gene are LGHNA and YNFKEQ. CDR3 sequence: CASSQSFSASNTEAFF. CDR3 DNA sequence: TGTGCCAGCAGCCAATCTTTTTCGGCCTCGAACACTGAAGCTTTCTTT.

This clone came up a few times. CDR3 sequence: CASSPTGFSGNTIYF. The CDR3 nucleotides are TGCGCCAGCAGCCCTACCGGGTTCTCTGGAAACACCATATATTTT. The chain uses TRBV5-1 and TRBJ1-3; no definite D call. CDR1 and CDR2 (germline): SGHRS, YFSETQ. The CDR3 length is 15 residues. Deletions cut 4 bases from V and 0 bases from J, with 11 bases between.

This chain uses TRBV30 with TRBJ1-4, with D unclear. The CDR3 covers 12 residues. CDR1 and CDR2 from the germline V gene are GTSNPN and SVGIG (reference sequence). V lost 6 bases to trimming and J lost 10 bases, with 15 bases between them. The CDR3 is CACSPGSGKLFF. CDR3 nucleotide sequence: TGTGCCTGCTCCCCAGGATCGGGAAAACTGTTTTTT.

Written as DNA, the CDR3 is TGTGCCAGCAGCTTAGTCCCGGGACTCCCAAGAGCGGGTAGCAATCAGCCCCAGCATTTT. Translation: CASSLVPGLPRAGSNQPQHF. The rearrangement joins TRBV11-3 to TRBJ1-5; TRBD1 might be the D (5 bases). V was shortened by 1 base and J by 0 bases, with 22 bases between the two germline ends. Germline CDR1 reads SGHNT; CDR2 reads YENEEA. CDR3 size: 20 residues.

V usage is TRBV20-1 and J usage is TRBJ2-5; maybe TRBD2 (6 bases). The CDR3 is 11 amino acids. Germline assignment: CDR1 DFQATT and CDR2 SNEGSKA (reference sequence). V shed 6 bases and J shed 7 bases, with 12 bases lying between them. DNA for the CDR3: TGCAGTGCGAGGACTACTGGGACCCAGTACTTC. Encoded protein: CSARTTGTQYF.

This sequence joins TRBV7-3 and TRBJ2-1; 13 bases map to TRBD2. V lost 5 bases to trimming and J lost 3 bases; unmatched junction nucleotides: 4. Germline loops: CDR1 SGHTA, CDR2 FQGTGA. The CDR3 runs to 16 residues. This chain's CDR3 is CASSPRLAGGYNEQFF. CDR3 sequence (DNA): TGTGCCAGCAGCCCTCGACTAGCGGGAGGCTACAATGAGCAGTTCTTC.

The chain is built from TRBV27 and TRBJ2-5; 8 nucleotides align to TRBD2. The CDR3 contains 18 residues. The V gene's germline CDR1 is MNHEY and CDR2 SMNVEV (reference sequence). V was clipped by 5 bases and J by 1 base; unmatched bases: 15. The CDR3 reads CASSPRLAHAKGQETQYF. The CDR3 DNA reads TGTGCCAGCAGTCCGAGACTAGCGCACGCGAAAGGCCAAGAGACCCAGTACTTC.

A single count supports this clone. The chain carries TRBV4-2 and TRBJ2-7; TRBD2 aligns across 12 bases. This CDR3 region has 16 residues. Trimming removed 5 bases from V and 1 base from J; junction bases left unmatched: 6. CDR1 is LGHNA and CDR2 is YNFKEQ in the germline V gene. This CDR3 is CASSFTSGGSSYEQYF. CDR3 coding DNA: TGTGCCAGCAGCTTTACTAGCGGGGGGTCTTCCTACGAGCAGTACTTC.

This sequence joins TRBV9 and TRBJ2-7; no reliable D call. V was shortened by 4 bases and J by 5 bases, with 7 bases between the two germline ends. The germline V gene has CDR1 SGDLS and CDR2 YYNGEE. This CDR3 is 11 amino acids long. The CDR3 protein is CASSPPHEQYF. The DNA for the CDR3 is TGTGCCAGCAGCCCCCCCCACGAGCAGTACTTC. Full variable domain (outside the CDR3, taken from reference TRBV9 and TRBJ2-7): DSGVTQTPKHLITATGQRVTLRCSPRSGDLSVYWYQQSLDQGLQFLIQYYNGEERAKGNILERFSAQQFPDLHSELNLSSLELGDSALYFCASSPPHEQYFGPGTRLTVT.

The rearrangement links TRBV29-1 to TRBJ2-7; D gene ambiguous. Trimming pared 4 bases from V and 0 bases from J, leaving 7 bases between. Germline CDR1 reads SQVTM; CDR2 reads ANQGSEA. The CDR3 length is 12 residues. The CDR3 coding sequence is TGCAGCGTTGTCTACAACTCCTACGAGCAGTACTTC. It encodes CSVVYNSYEQYF.

The chain links TRBV5-6 to TRBJ2-7; the D gene could be TRBD1 or TRBD2 (5 bases each). This CDR3 is 14 amino acids long. CDR1 SGHDT and CDR2 YYEEEE come from the germline V gene. Trimming took 2 bases from V and 7 from J, leaving 16 bases between them. CDR3 loop: CASSFGGLVGEQYF. The CDR3 region has the DNA TGTGCCAGCAGCTTTGGGGGTCTCGTGGGTGAGCAGTACTTC.

V and J are TRBV6-1 and TRBJ2-1; D may correspond to TRBD1 or TRBD2 (5 bases each). The CDR3 contains 16 residues. CDR1 is MNHNS and CDR2 is SASEGT in the germline V gene. Trimming cost V 3 bases and J 0 bases, with 12 bases left between them. CDR3 sequence reads: CASSEPRGSSYNEQFF. CDR3 nucleotide sequence: TGTGCCAGCAGTGAGCCCCGGGGCAGCTCCTACAATGAGCAGTTCTTC.

This rearrangement joins TRBV19 to TRBJ2-5, with 10 bases aligning to TRBD2. The CDR3 runs to 15 residues. The trim removed 4 bases at V and 7 bases at J, leaving 9 bases unmatched. Looked up from germline, CDR1 is LNHDA and CDR2 is SQIVND (reference sequence). CDR3 in DNA: TGTGCCAGTAGTAGGACTAGCGGATTCTCAGGGACCCAGTACTTC. Translating it yields CASSRTSGFSGTQYF.

Regarding this clone: In the same sample, other DNA sequences code for this CDR3. The chain recombines TRBV20-1 with TRBJ2-1; D is unclear. The germline V gene encodes CDR1 DFQATT and CDR2 SNEGSKA (reference sequence). V gave up 7 bases and J gave up 7 bases, with 8 bases separating them. The CDR3 contains 10 residues. CDR3 sequence: CSGVGNEQFF. CDR3 bases: TGCAGTGGGGTAGGGAATGAGCAGTTCTTC.